This TCR beta chain was captured in a study of T cell repertoires in cytomegalovirus infection. Whole-study context: CMV infection together with matching HLA type was indicated by public TCR beta signatures. Notes on the study in general: HLA-C-restricted TCR beta clonotypes specific for CMV led the ex vivo response.

This CDR3 spans 13 amino acids. Trimming left V 1 base short and J 13 bases short, with 14 bases between. CDR1 SGHDN and CDR2 FVKESK come from the germline V gene. TCRdb ran MiXCR on the reads and lists one entry per CDR3 protein. There are over 150,000 distinct CDR3 sequences in the sample; about 15% occur only once, and approximately 25% lies in the top ten. This clonotype was seen more than once but under ten times. Its antigen remains unidentified. The receptor's source is a human donor in good health (CMV status not recorded). Some clones in this sample may be carry-over from other donors' samples. The V gene is TRBV14, the J gene TRBJ2-1; D might be TRBD1 (5 bases). The sequenced sample was CD8+ T cells from PBMCs. The CDR3 loop reads CASSQGTPFSQFF. DNA for the CDR3: TGTGCCAGCAGCCAAGGGACACCCTTCTCCCAGTTCTTC.